The present entry profiles one T cell receptor (beta chain) with its context. The data derive from a study of monozygotic twins with inflammatory bowel disease. TCRdb reprocessed the 5' RACE reads, keeping one entry per CDR3 protein, no DNA. The sample has 300,000 to 400,000 distinct CDR3 sequences. The sequencing input was blood. The sequence was obtained from a human donor with ulcerative colitis or Crohn's disease, or a healthy co-twin of an affected twin (not recorded which).

CDR3 sequence: CASSSDPLQPQHF. The chain links TRBV6-2 or TRBV6-3 to TRBJ1-5. Looked up from germline, CDR1 is MNHEY and CDR2 is SVGEGT. CDR3 length equals 13 residues.